The 12 T cell receptor beta chains reported below all come from one sample, sequenced in a study of CD8+ T cells in alopecia areata. Reverse transcribed after extraction, RNA yielded cDNA as the sequencing template. Generated by immunoSEQ multiplex PCR, the TCRdb table keeps only in-frame clones and is missing some. The sample holds 150,000 to 200,000 clones, roughly 46% seen once. Treatment of the sample: oral pan-JAK inhibitor, 5-10 mg twice daily. The specimen was CD8+ T cells sorted from blood, collected around week 54, from a patient treated with tofacitinib. Receptors were obtained from a human donor with alopecia areata.

This rearrangement joins TRBV2 to TRBJ2-5, with TRBD1 identical over 11 bases. CDR1 SNHLY and CDR2 FYNNEI come from the germline V gene. V shed 5 bases and J 4 bases; nucleotides not matched to a gene: 9. CDR3 length: 16 residues. The CDR3 DNA reads as TGTGCCAGCAGTCGAACGGGGACAGGGGGTCTAGAGACCCAGTACTTC. It is translated as CASSRTGTGGLETQYF.

This clone was picked up a small number of times. The chain combines TRBV29-1 with TRBJ1-1; D is perhaps TRBD1 (6 bases). The V end lost 4 bases, the J end lost 10 bases, and 16 bases lay between the germline ends. This CDR3 is 12 amino acids long. In germline, CDR1 is SQVTM, CDR2 ANQGSEA. The CDR3 DNA is TGCAGCGTTGTCGGACAGCTCCTGGTAGCTTTCTTT. Translating gives CSVVGQLLVAFF. The full variable domain, its missing parts supplied by reference TRBV29-1 and TRBJ1-1, is SAVISQKPSRDICQRGTSLTIQCQVDSQVTMMFWYRQQPGQSLTLIATANQGSEATYESGFVIDKFPISRPNLTFSTLTVSNMSPEDSSIYLCSVVGQLLVAFFGQGTRLTVV.

The chain employs TRBV30 and TRBJ2-1, with 9 bases identical to TRBD2. The CDR3 has 14 amino acids. CDR1 and CDR2 from the germline V gene are GTSNPN and SVGIG (reference sequence). Trimming cost V 2 bases and J 7 bases; bases outside gene matches: 6. DNA of the CDR3: TGTGCCTGGAGTAGGACTAGCGTGTCAAATGAGCAGTTCTTC. Protein product: CAWSRTSVSNEQFF.

CDR3 DNA sequence: TGTGCCTGGAGCGCACAGGGTGTATCACCCCTCCACTTT. It codes for CAWSAQGVSPLHF. The rearrangement joins TRBV30 to TRBJ1-6; D perhaps matches TRBD1 (6 bases). V shed 3 bases and J shed 10 bases, with 13 bases lying between them. Germline-derived CDR1 and CDR2 are GTSNPN and SVGIG (reference sequence). The CDR3 spans 13 residues.

This clone was detected only a few times. For the CDR3, the DNA is TGCAGCGTTGTTCCCGGGAACACCTACGAGCAGTACTTC. Residues: CSVVPGNTYEQYF. V is TRBV29-1 and J is TRBJ2-7; maybe TRBD2 (5 bases). V was clipped by 4 bases and J by 2 bases, with 12 bases between them. The length of the CDR3 is 13 residues. Germline V gives CDR1 SQVTM, CDR2 ANQGSEA.

This clone was seen only a few times. This chain links TRBV27 with TRBJ2-1; D is ambiguous. The V end was cut by 2 bases, the J end by 4 bases, with 9 bases between. CDR3 length: 14 amino acids. The germline gives CDR1 MNHEY, CDR2 SMNVEV (reference sequence). In nucleotides, the CDR3 is TGTGCCAGCAGTTTAGTGAAGGAGTACAATGAGCAGTTCTTC. The encoded protein is CASSLVKEYNEQFF.

The CDR3 is CASSVLWETQYF. The CDR3 nucleotides are TGTGCCAGCAGCGTCCTTTGGGAGACCCAGTACTTC. J is TRBJ2-5 and V is TRBV7-9; unclear D gene. Trimming took 5 bases from V and 5 from J, leaving 9 bases between them. Germline CDR1 reads SEHNR; CDR2 reads FQNEAQ (reference sequence). There are 12 residues in the CDR3.

The chain has TRBV11-2 and TRBJ2-7; 9 bases map to TRBD1. Germline V CDR1 and CDR2: SGHAT, FQNNGV. The CDR3 is made up of 15 amino acids. The junction had 9 bases not matched to a gene; V was cut back by 4 bases and J by 5 bases. This chain's CDR3 is CASSSWGDREHEQYF. As DNA, the CDR3 is TGTGCCAGCAGCTCGTGGGGGGACAGGGAGCACGAGCAGTACTTC.

The CDR3, as DNA: TGTGCCATCAGGGGGGAGTGGACAGGACGCTCTGGGGCCAACGTCCTGACTTTC. Its translation: CAIRGEWTGRSGANVLTF. The rearrangement uses TRBV10-3 and TRBJ2-6; TRBD1 agrees at 7 bases. Trimming took 6 bases from V and 0 from J; bases not matched to a gene: 11. The CDR3 runs 18 residues. Germline CDR1 ENHRY, CDR2 SYGVKD.

The chain recombines TRBV27 with TRBJ2-2; D remains unclear. V lost 0 bases, J lost 5 bases, and 1 base lay in between. The CDR3 spans 12 residues. Looked up from germline, CDR1 is MNHEY and CDR2 is SMNVEV (reference sequence). The CDR3 loop is CASSLSTGELFF. DNA for the CDR3: TGTGCCAGCAGTTTATCGACCGGGGAGCTGTTTTTT.

This chain uses TRBV5-1 with TRBJ2-1; the match to TRBD2 covers 7 bases. V was clipped by 4 bases and J by 12 bases; unmatched bases: 4. This CDR3 spans 11 amino acids. Per germline, CDR1 SGHRS and CDR2 YFSETQ. Written as DNA, the CDR3 is TGCGCCAGCAGCCCCGGGGGGTGGCAGTTCTTC. Translating it yields CASSPGGWQFF.

This clone has only one observation. The V and J genes are TRBV4-1 and TRBJ1-1; D not resolved. Trimming pared 3 bases from V and 2 bases from J, leaving 7 bases between. Germline-derived CDR1 and CDR2 are MGHRA and YSYEKL. The CDR3 runs 13 residues. CDR3 loop: CASSQGKNTEAFF. The CDR3 bases are TGCGCCAGCAGCCAGGGCAAAAACACTGAAGCTTTCTTT.